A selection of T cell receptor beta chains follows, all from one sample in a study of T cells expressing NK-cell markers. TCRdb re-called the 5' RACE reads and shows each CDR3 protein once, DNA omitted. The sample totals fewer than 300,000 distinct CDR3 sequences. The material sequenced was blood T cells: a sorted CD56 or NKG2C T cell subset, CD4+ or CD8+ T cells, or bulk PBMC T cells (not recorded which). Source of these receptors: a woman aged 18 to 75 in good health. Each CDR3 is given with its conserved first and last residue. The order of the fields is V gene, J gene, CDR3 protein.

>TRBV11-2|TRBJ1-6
CASSLQVGGHSPLHF
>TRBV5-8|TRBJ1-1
CASSYDRDNLAFF
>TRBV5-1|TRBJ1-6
CASSYDTGLANSPLHF
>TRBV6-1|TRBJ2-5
CASNRLAGGQETQYF
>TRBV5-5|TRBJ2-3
CASSGPGLTDTQYF
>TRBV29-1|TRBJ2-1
CSVWTGGHRDEQFF
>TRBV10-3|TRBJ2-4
CAIRQGSKNIQYF
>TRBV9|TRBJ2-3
CASSQSGADTQYF
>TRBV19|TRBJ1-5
CASSSKTKGQAEVNQPQHF
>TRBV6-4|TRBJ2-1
CASLGRDEQFF
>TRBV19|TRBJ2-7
CASSRDRGDEQYF
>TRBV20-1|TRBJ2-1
CSARSPAGGPYNEQFF
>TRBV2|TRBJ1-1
CASRMGIQANTEAFF
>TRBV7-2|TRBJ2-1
CASSQTGVVGNEQFF
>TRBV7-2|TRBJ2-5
CASSPPGLAGGGGTQYF
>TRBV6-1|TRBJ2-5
CASIPGGGRETQYF
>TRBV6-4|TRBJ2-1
CASSVGGGSYNEQFF
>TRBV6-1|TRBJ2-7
CASRGTGASSYEQYF
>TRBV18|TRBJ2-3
CASSPIKTDTQYF
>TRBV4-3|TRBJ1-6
CASSQRGDNSPLHF
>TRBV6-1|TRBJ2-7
CASRQGQGAYEQYF
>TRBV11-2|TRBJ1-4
CASSPQGGGVEKLFF
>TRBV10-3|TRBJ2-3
CAISVGGAGTDTQYF
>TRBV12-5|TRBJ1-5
CASGLGPQSSQPQHF
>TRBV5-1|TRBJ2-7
CASSPPRGLEQYF
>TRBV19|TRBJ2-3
CASSIGRTGADTQYF
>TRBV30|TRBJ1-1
CAWSVGARPGTEAFF
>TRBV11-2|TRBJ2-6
CASSLGTGLVVLTF
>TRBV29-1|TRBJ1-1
CSAGDRGTEAFF
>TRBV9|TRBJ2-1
CASSVLQTSRDEQFF
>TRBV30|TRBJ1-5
CAWGQGDQPQHF
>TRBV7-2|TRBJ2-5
CASTRRGLETQYF
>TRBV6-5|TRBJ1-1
CASSYVSTGLAFF